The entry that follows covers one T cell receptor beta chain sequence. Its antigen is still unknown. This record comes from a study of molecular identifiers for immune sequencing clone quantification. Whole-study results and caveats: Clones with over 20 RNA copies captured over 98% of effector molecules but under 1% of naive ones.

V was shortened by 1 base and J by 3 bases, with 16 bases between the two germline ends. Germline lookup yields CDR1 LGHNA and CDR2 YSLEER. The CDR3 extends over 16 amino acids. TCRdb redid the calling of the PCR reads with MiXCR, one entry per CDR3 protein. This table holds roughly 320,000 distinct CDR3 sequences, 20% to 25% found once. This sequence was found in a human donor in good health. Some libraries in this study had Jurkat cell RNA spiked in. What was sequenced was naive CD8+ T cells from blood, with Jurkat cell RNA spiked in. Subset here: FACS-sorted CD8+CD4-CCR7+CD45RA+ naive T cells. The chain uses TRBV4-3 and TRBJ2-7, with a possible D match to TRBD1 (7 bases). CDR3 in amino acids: CASSQGEAGGIYEQYF. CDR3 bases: TGCGCCAGCAGCCAAGGTGAGGCAGGGGGGATCTACGAGCAGTACTTC.